These T cell receptor beta chains were read from a single sample in a study of T cell changes during pregnancy in multiple sclerosis. TCRdb keeps only in-frame clones here, not all; method: immunoSEQ multiplex PCR. The repertoire holds under 130,000 clones, approximately 90% seen once, with about 3% in the top ten. The sequences come from peripheral blood, collected after pregnancy. These receptor sequences come from a female donor with multiple sclerosis, enrolled in a pregnancy study. CDR3s include the opening cysteine and the closing phenylalanine or tryptophan. D genes are given only for firm matches. A clone size is listed for some rows: how often the clone was seen (once, few, many), or a class if it is expanded.

d_gene	j_gene	v_gene	abundance	CDR3aa	CDR3nt
TRBD2	TRBJ2-3	TRBV7-9	-	CASSSTSGRTDTQYF	TGTGCCAGCAGCTCCACTAGCGGGCGCACAGATACGCAGTATTTT
-	TRBJ2-2	TRBV5-8	-	CASTIAATNTGELFF	TGTGCCAGCACCATAGCGGCAACGAACACCGGGGAGCTGTTTTTT
TRBD1	TRBJ1-1	TRBV13	-	CASSPRVTGAYSTEAFF	TGTGCCAGCAGCCCTAGGGTAACAGGGGCGTATTCCACTGAAGCTTTCTTT
-	TRBJ1-2	TRBV9	-	CASSVATYRDYGYTF	TGTGCCAGCAGCGTAGCTACCTACAGGGACTATGGCTACACCTTC
-	TRBJ1-2	TRBV6-1	-	CASGAVNYGYTF	TGTGCCAGCGGGGCAGTTAACTATGGCTACACCTTC
TRBD2	TRBJ2-1	TRBV7-8	-	CASSWVLAGGSSYNEQFF	TGTGCCAGCAGCTGGGTTCTAGCGGGGGGGAGCTCCTACAATGAGCAGTTCTTC
TRBD2	TRBJ2-3	TRBV19	-	CASSIGTSGGVTDTQYF	TGTGCCAGTAGTATCGGGACTAGCGGGGGGGTCACAGATACGCAGTATTTT
TRBD2	TRBJ2-5	TRBV10-3	-	CAISELAGGEETQYF	TGTGCCATCAGTGAGTTAGCGGGGGGAGAAGAGACCCAGTACTTC
TRBD1	TRBJ2-1	TRBV9	-	CASSARQGSSYNEQFF	TGTGCCAGCAGCGCCCGACAGGGGAGCTCCTACAATGAGCAGTTCTTC
TRBD1	TRBJ1-2	TRBV9	-	CASSLRQGLDGYTF	TGTGCCAGCAGCCTCAGACAGGGACTGGATGGCTACACCTTC
-	TRBJ2-3	TRBV7-8	-	CASSGDLWRGSTDTQYF	TGTGCCAGCAGTGGAGACCTGTGGCGGGGCAGCACAGATACGCAGTATTTT
-	TRBJ2-3	TRBV19	-	CASKERTRSTDTQYF	TGTGCCAGTAAAGAGAGGACACGGAGCACAGATACGCAGTATTTT
-	TRBJ2-7	TRBV5-6	-	CASSLAPRGSYEQYF	TGTGCCAGCAGCTTAGCCCCGAGGGGGTCCTACGAGCAGTACTTC
-	TRBJ1-3	TRBV15	-	CATRGGSSGNTIYF	TGTGCCACCAGAGGCGGGAGCTCTGGAAACACCATATATTTT
TRBD1	TRBJ2-2	TRBV11-3	once	CASSLDPPLAGGNRELFF	TGTGCCAGCAGCTTAGATCCCCCTTTGGCAGGGGGCAACCGGGAGCTGTTTTTT
-	TRBJ1-1	TRBV29-1	once	CSVPGGGAIGEAFF	TGCAGCGTCCCGGGAGGGGGGGCGATCGGTGAAGCTTTCTTT
TRBD1	TRBJ1-1	TRBV6-5	few	CASSDRGMAFF	TGTGCCAGCAGTGACAGGGGAATGGCTTTCTTT
-	TRBJ1-6	TRBV9	-	CASSVGGVGTPLHF	TGTGCCAGCAGCGTAGGTGGGGTCGGGACACCCCTCCACTTT
TRBD1	TRBJ1-1	TRBV18	-	CASSPEQGSNTEAFF	TGTGCCAGCTCACCGGAACAGGGGTCGAACACTGAAGCTTTCTTT
-	TRBJ1-1	TRBV7-9	-	CASSQILSTEAFF	TGTGCCAGCAGCCAAATTTTGTCCACTGAAGCTTTCTTT
-	TRBJ2-5	TRBV5-5	-	CASSSQETQYF	TGTGCCAGCAGTTCTCAAGAGACCCAGTACTTC
TRBD1	TRBJ2-7	TRBV6-6	-	CASSYPDRGPAYEQYF	TGTGCCAGCAGTTACCCTGACAGGGGCCCAGCCTACGAGCAGTACTTC
-	TRBJ1-3	TRBV5-1	-	CASSRDGGSGNTIYF	TGCGCCAGCAGCCGGGACGGGGGATCTGGAAACACCATATATTTT
TRBD2	TRBJ2-1	TRBV5-1	-	CASTKGTSGGAANEQFF	TGCGCCAGCACCAAGGGGACTAGCGGGGGGGCCGCGAATGAGCAGTTCTTC
TRBD2	TRBJ2-3	TRBV2	-	CASSNGLAGLSTDTQYF	TGTGCCAGCAGCAACGGACTAGCGGGGCTAAGCACAGATACGCAGTATTTT
TRBD1	TRBJ1-4	TRBV5-1	once	CASSLGQGDEKLFF	TGCGCCAGCAGCCTTGGACAGGGGGATGAAAAACTGTTTTTT
TRBD1	TRBJ1-2	TRBV7-9	-	CASSSTDRGGDYGYTF	TGTGCCAGCAGCTCCACCGACAGGGGCGGCGACTATGGCTACACCTTC
TRBD1	TRBJ2-1	TRBV2	-	CASKPGQGHNEQFF	TGTGCCAGCAAGCCGGGACAGGGCCACAATGAGCAGTTCTTC
-	TRBJ2-7	TRBV13	-	CASTNTGGGSYEQYF	TGTGCCAGCACCAACACAGGGGGAGGGTCCTACGAGCAGTACTTC
-	TRBJ2-7	TRBV18	few	CASSLMGHYEQYF	TGTGCCAGCTCACTCATGGGGCATTACGAGCAGTACTTC
-	TRBJ1-4	TRBV5-4	-	CASSSTGFEKLFF	TGTGCCAGCAGTTCCACAGGGTTTGAAAAACTGTTTTTT
-	TRBJ2-3	TRBV9	-	CASSSQVPDTQYF	TGTGCCAGCAGCTCCCAGGTCCCAGATACGCAGTATTTT
-	TRBJ1-6	TRBV5-8	-	CASSLQATANSPLHF	TGTGCCAGCAGCCTCCAGGCGACAGCCAATTCACCCCTCCACTTT
-	TRBJ2-7	TRBV5-1	-	CASSLEGGGAVKLYEQYF	TGCGCCAGCAGCTTGGAGGGAGGGGGGGCGGTTAAGTTGTACGAGCAGTACTTC
TRBD1	TRBJ1-1	TRBV6-5	few	CASSLDRSEAFF	TGTGCCAGCAGTTTGGACAGGAGTGAAGCTTTCTTT
-	TRBJ1-6	TRBV7-8	-	CASSLAGDSLFSPLHF	TGTGCCAGCAGCTTAGCAGGAGACAGCCTATTTTCACCCCTCCACTTT
-	TRBJ1-6	TRBV2	-	CASSGTHLRVNSPLHF	TGTGCCAGCAGTGGGACACATCTTCGTGTTAATTCACCCCTCCACTTT
-	TRBJ1-4	TRBV7-9	-	CASSFPGASNEKLFF	TGTGCCAGCAGCTTCCCAGGGGCGTCCAATGAAAAACTGTTTTTT
-	TRBJ2-1	TRBV5-4	-	CASSLGGSSYNEQFF	TGTGCCAGCAGCTTGGGCGGAAGCTCCTACAATGAGCAGTTCTTC
-	TRBJ2-2	TRBV7-7	-	CASSPRRGYTGELFF	TGTGCTAGCAGCCCCCGCAGGGGCTACACCGGGGAGCTGTTTTTT
-	TRBJ1-2	TRBV5-4	-	CASSLPRENSNYGYTF	TGTGCCAGCAGCTTGCCCCGGGAGAATAGTAACTATGGCTACACCTTC
-	TRBJ1-5	TRBV10-2	few	CASSPDRGNQPQHF	TGCGCCAGCAGTCCCGATCGAGGCAATCAGCCCCAGCATTTT
TRBD1	TRBJ2-6	TRBV9	-	CASSRLGRGQGSLGANVLTF	TGTGCCAGCAGCCGACTAGGTAGGGGACAGGGTTCTCTTGGGGCCAACGTCCTGACTTTC
TRBD2	TRBJ2-1	TRBV7-3	once	CASSLFQRGSSYNEQFF	TGTGCCAGCAGCTTATTTCAGCGGGGGAGCTCCTACAATGAGCAGTTCTTC
TRBD1	TRBJ1-6	TRBV11-2	once	CASAGGANSPLHF	TGTGCCAGCGCAGGGGGCGCGAATTCACCCCTCCACTTT
-	TRBJ1-3	TRBV7-9	-	CASSFWGGSGNTIYF	TGTGCCAGCAGCTTTTGGGGGGGCTCTGGAAACACCATATATTTT